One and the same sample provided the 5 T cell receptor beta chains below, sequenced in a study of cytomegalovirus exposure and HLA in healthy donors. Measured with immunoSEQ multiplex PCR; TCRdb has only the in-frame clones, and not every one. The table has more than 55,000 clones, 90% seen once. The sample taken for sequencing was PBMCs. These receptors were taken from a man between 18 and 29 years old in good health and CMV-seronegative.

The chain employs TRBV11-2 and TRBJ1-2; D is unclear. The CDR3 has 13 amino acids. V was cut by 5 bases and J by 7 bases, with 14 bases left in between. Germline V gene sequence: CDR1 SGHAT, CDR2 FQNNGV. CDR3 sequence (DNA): TGTGCCAGCAGCCCGGACGGGGTGGGTGGCTACACCTTC. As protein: CASSPDGVGGYTF.

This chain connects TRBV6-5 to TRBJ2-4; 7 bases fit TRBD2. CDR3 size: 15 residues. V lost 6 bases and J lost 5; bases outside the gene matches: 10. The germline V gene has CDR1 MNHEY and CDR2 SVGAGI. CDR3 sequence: CASRTGAGIENIQYF. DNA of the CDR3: TGTGCCAGCAGGACTGGAGCGGGGATAGAAAACATTCAGTACTTC.

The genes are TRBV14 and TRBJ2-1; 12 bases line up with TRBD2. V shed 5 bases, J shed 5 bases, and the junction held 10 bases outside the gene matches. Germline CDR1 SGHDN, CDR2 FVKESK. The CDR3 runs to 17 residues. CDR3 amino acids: CASSSRDRLAGDNEQFF. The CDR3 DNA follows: TGTGCCAGCAGCTCCAGAGATCGACTAGCGGGGGACAATGAGCAGTTCTTC. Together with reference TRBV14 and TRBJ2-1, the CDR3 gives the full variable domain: EAGVTQFPSHSVIEKGQTVTLRCDPISGHDNLYWYRRVMGKEIKFLLHFVKESKQDESGMPNNRFLAERTGGTYSTLKVQPAELEDSGVYFCASSSRDRLAGDNEQFFGPGTRLTVL.

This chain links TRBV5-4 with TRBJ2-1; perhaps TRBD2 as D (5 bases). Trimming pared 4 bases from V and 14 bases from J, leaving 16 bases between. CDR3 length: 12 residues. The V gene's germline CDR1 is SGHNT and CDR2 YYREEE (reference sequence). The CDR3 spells CASSPGKRGEFF. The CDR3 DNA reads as TGTGCCAGCAGCCCCGGGAAGCGTGGTGAGTTCTTC.

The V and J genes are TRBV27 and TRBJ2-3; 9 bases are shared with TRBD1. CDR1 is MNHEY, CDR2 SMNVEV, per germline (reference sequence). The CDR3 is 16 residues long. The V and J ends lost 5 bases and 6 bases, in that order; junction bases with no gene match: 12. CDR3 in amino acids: CASSPGRGQGLDTQYF. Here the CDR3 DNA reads TGTGCCAGCAGTCCTGGTAGAGGACAGGGGTTGGATACGCAGTATTTT.